The 3 T cell receptor beta chains below all came from one sample that was sequenced in a study of T cell repertoires in cytomegalovirus infection. TCRdb redid the calling of the reads with MiXCR, one entry per CDR3 protein. In the table there are approximately 630,000 distinct CDR3 sequences, around 24% of which are singletons. Sequencing was performed on CD8+ T cells from PBMCs. The receptors come from a human donor in good health (CMV status not recorded). Some clones in this sample may be carry-over from other donors' samples.

This chain links TRBV6-6 with TRBJ2-7; possible D gene TRBD2, 7 bases. V lost 4 bases and J lost 6, with 22 bases in between. This CDR3 has 16 residues. Per germline, CDR1 MNHNY and CDR2 SVGAGI (reference sequence). CDR3 sequence (DNA): TGTGCCAGCAGTTCCCGCGGGGGCACCCTGGAAGGCGAGCAGTACGTC. Encoded protein: CASSSRGGTLEGEQYV.

This sequence joins TRBV6-2 or TRBV6-3 and TRBJ1-2, with TRBD1 identical over 8 bases. In germline, CDR1 is MNHEY, CDR2 SVGEGT. Germline trimming cut 1 base from V and 1 base from J; bases unmatched to any gene: 2. This CDR3 has 15 residues. CDR3 region: CASSYLDRDNYGYTF. In nucleotides, the CDR3 is TGTGCCAGCAGTTACTTGGACAGGGATAACTATGGCTACACCTTC.

The chain recombines TRBV5-5 with TRBJ2-7, with 11 bases lining up with TRBD1. This CDR3 comprises 14 residues. J gave up 5 bases and V 5 bases, and 6 bases lay outside the gene matches. CDR1 and CDR2 (germline): SGHKS, YYEKEE (reference sequence). This CDR3 reads CASRNPGQGDEQYF. Here the CDR3 DNA reads TGTGCCAGCAGGAACCCGGGACAGGGGGACGAGCAGTACTTC.